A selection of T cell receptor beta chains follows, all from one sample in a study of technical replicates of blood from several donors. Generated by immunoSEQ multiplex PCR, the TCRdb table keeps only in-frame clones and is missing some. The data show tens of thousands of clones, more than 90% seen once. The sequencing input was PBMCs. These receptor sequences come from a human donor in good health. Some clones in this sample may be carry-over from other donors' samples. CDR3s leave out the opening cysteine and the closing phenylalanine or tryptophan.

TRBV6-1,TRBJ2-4,ASSEWEVAENIQY
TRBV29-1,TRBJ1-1,SVARYTEAF
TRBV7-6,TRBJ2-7,ASSPLSGRTSYEQY
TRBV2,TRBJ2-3,ASSAGLAGGLGDTQY
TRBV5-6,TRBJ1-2,ASSLFITSRGYT
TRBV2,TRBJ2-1,ARRKGGEMNEQF
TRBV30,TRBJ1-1,AWSLGQPNTEAF
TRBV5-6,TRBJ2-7,ASSPDRKVYEQY
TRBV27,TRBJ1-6,ASTPSWGGSPLH
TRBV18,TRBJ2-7,ASSPAGLASWEQY
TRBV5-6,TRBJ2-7,ASSSDRGFYEQY
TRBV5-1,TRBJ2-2,ASSLGQQNTGELF
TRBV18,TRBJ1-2,ASSVPGTGASYGYT
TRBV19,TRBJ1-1,ASSIKPGQGGTEAF
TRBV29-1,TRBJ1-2,SVSGTGDTYGYT
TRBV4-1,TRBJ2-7,ASSQAGTTDRY
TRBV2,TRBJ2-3,ASSELPTDTQY
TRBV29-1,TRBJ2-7,SGRGQRSNEQY
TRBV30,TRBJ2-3,AWSGDLAGVRDTQY
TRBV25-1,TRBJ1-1,ASTKTGLNTEAF
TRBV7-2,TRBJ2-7,ASSLGGTMSYEQY
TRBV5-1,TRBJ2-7,ASSQSLGAGNEQY
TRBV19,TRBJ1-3,ASSRGFQTGNTIY
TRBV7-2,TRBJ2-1,ASSRIRDRAYNEQF
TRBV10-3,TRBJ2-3,AIGIAGGEDTQY
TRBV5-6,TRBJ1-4,ASSLGTGDSFGLF
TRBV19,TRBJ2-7,ASSMGTNEQY
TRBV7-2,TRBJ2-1,ASSVGRESYNEQF
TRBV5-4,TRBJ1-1,ASSLARNTEAF
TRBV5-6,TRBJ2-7,ASSFPRRHSYEQY
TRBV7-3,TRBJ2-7,ASSPQGPYEQY
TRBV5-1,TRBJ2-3,ASSLRGAGTDTQY